One sample yielded the 8 T cell receptor beta chains listed below, sequenced in a study of blood T cell repertoires in COVID-19. The protocol was immunoSEQ multiplex PCR, while the TCRdb copy is restricted to in-frame clones and leaves out a portion. The sample includes roughly 380,000 clones, 88% of them seen just once. Sequenced input: PBMCs or T cells enriched from blood (not recorded which). These receptor sequences come from a woman between 25 and 40 years old who had been exposed to COVID-19.

The chain links TRBV5-4 to TRBJ2-1; 8 nucleotides agree with TRBD2. Germline V lookup: CDR1 SGHNT, CDR2 YYREEE (reference sequence). J gave up 5 bases and V 5 bases, and 6 bases lay outside the gene matches. CDR3 size: 14 residues. CDR3 bases: TGTGCCAGCAGACCCGGGGGGGGTAACAATGAGCAGTTCTTC. It translates to CASRPGGGNNEQFF.

The CDR3 nucleotides read TGTGCCAGCAGCTTGGCCCCAGGACAGGGGAGCAATGAGCAGTTCTTC. Protein product: CASSLAPGQGSNEQFF. This sequence joins TRBV5-4 and TRBJ2-1, with 9 bases identical to TRBD1. From germline, CDR1 is SGHNT and CDR2 YYREEE (reference sequence). The CDR3 covers 16 residues. Trimming at V came to 0 bases and at J to 6 bases, leaving 7 bases not matched to a gene.

CDR3 sequence reads: CASMMKGSNQPQHF. In nucleotides, the CDR3 is TGTGCCAGTATGATGAAGGGGAGCAATCAGCCCCAGCATTTT. This chain links TRBV19 with TRBJ1-5, with D perhaps matching TRBD1 (5 bases). V lost 7 bases and J lost 1, with 11 bases in between. The CDR3 spans 14 residues. Germline CDR1 reads LNHDA; CDR2 reads SQIVND (reference sequence).

This chain uses TRBV29-1 with TRBJ2-1; maybe TRBD1 (5 bases). Germline CDR1 reads SQVTM; CDR2 reads ANQGSEA. The CDR3 runs 12 residues. The germline V and J ends were trimmed by 4 bases and 9 bases, with 13 bases remaining between them. CDR3: CSVAKGYSEQFF. CDR3 nucleotide sequence: TGCAGCGTTGCCAAGGGGTATAGTGAGCAGTTCTTC.

The chain combines TRBV11-2 with TRBJ1-3; D is unclear. Trimming took off 8 bases at V and 4 bases at J, with 15 bases between the two ends. CDR1 and CDR2 (germline): SGHAT, FQNNGV. There are 14 residues in the CDR3. CDR3 DNA sequence: TGTGCCAGCTGTTTCAGTACTAAGGGAAACACCATATATTTT. Translated: CASCFSTKGNTIYF.

This chain uses TRBV13 with TRBJ2-7; the match to TRBD2 covers 7 bases. The J segment lost 2 bases and the V segment lost 4 bases, leaving 5 bases of the junction unmatched. Per the germline V gene, CDR1 is PRHDT and CDR2 is FYEKMQ (reference sequence). The CDR3 runs to 14 residues. This CDR3 reads CASSSASGAYEQYF. The DNA of the CDR3 is TGTGCCAGCAGCTCCGCTAGCGGTGCCTACGAGCAGTACTTC.

The rearrangement joins TRBV14 to TRBJ1-3; D is unclear. CDR1 and CDR2 from the germline V gene are SGHDN and FVKESK. The CDR3 length is 15 residues. V gave up 4 bases and J gave up 0 bases, with 10 bases separating them. CDR3 DNA: TGTGCCAGCAGCCGACACGGAATCTCTGGAAACACCATATATTTT. Translation: CASSRHGISGNTIYF.

This clone was picked up one time. The chain uses TRBV18 and TRBJ2-1; the match to TRBD1 covers 9 bases. With 4 bases clipped from V and 8 bases from J, the junction kept 18 bases outside the gene matches. The length of the CDR3 is 18 residues. The germline gives CDR1 KGHSH, CDR2 LQKENI. The CDR3: CASSLRWAGQGNADEQFF. The CDR3 bases are TGTGCCAGCTCACTCAGATGGGCAGGACAGGGGAATGCGGATGAGCAGTTCTTC.